What follows describes a single TCR beta chain. Its antigen is still unknown. This record comes from a study of T-cell memory formation after mild COVID-19. TCRdb re-derived calls from the 5' RACE reads in MiXCR, one entry per CDR3 protein. There are more than 350,000 distinct CDR3 sequences in the sample; 16% occur only once, and around a fifth lies in the top ten. The study, taken as a whole, reports: The main location of contracting CD4+ clones was CM and EM, and that of contracting CD8+ clones was EMRA.

The V and J ends lost 3 bases and 10 bases, in that order; junction bases with no gene match: 11. The CDR3 sequence is 15 residues long. Looked up from germline, CDR1 is MNHEY and CDR2 is SMNVEV (reference sequence). Sequencing input: PBMCs or a T cell subset sorted from them (not recorded which). This receptor was obtained from a man between 18 and 29 years old who had mild COVID-19 (a few samples of this study predate the infection). Cell type and time point are not known. V and J are TRBV27 and TRBJ2-1; the match to TRBD2 covers 8 bases. Written as DNA, the CDR3 is TGTGCCAGCAGTTTCGGGACTAGTAACAAGGGGGAGCAGTTCTTC. This translates into CASSFGTSNKGEQFF.